The 29 T cell receptor beta chains listed next were all sequenced from one sample in a study of T cells after yellow fever vaccination (dated by TCRdb to between 2018 and 2021). The treatment or condition tag for this specimen amounts to: live attenuated yellow fever vaccine strain. The method was 5' RACE. TCRdb shows the sequencer as Illumina NovaSeq 6000. TCRdb ran its own pipeline on the public reads, namely fastp trimming at Q25 and MiXCR clone calling, and kept in-frame beta chains. Every distinct CDR3 protein forms one entry, paired with its most common genes and DNA. This sample has 80,000 to 100,000 distinct CDR3 sequences in its table, and around 5.8% of those were observed once. The ten largest account for about two fifths of the sample. The sequencing here drew on CD8+ T cells sorted from PBMCs, taken 10 days after the yellow fever booster vaccination. The receptors shown here come from a man aged 18 to 30 who received the YFV17D yellow fever vaccine.

The V gene is TRBV7-9, the J gene TRBJ2-5; D gene unclear. CDR3 length: 13 residues. V was pared by 5 bases and J by 5 bases, with 12 bases between. Germline loops: CDR1 SEHNR, CDR2 FQNEAQ (reference sequence). CDR3 DNA: TGTGCCAGCAGCCGCGGAATTTGGGAGACCCAGTACTTC. This gives the protein CASSRGIWETQYF.

This clonotype was observed a handful of times. The rearrangement uses TRBV6-5 and TRBJ1-1, with 8 nucleotides matching TRBD1. The CDR3 sequence is 14 residues long. V lost 8 bases, J lost 3 bases, and 8 bases stayed unmatched. Germline lookup yields CDR1 MNHEY and CDR2 SVGAGI. The CDR3 spells CASHRTGRDTEAFF. The CDR3 bases are TGTGCCAGCCACCGGACAGGGCGGGACACTGAAGCTTTCTTT.

This clonotype occurred a few times. The chain joins TRBV29-1 to TRBJ1-2; TRBD1 might be the D (5 bases). Germline CDR1 reads SQVTM; CDR2 reads ANQGSEA. This CDR3 region has 11 residues. V was trimmed by 1 base and J by 10 bases, leaving 10 bases between them. For the CDR3, the DNA is TGCAGCGTTGAAGTTAGCAGGGACTACACCTTC. It encodes CSVEVSRDYTF.

This chain connects TRBV11-2 to TRBJ2-5, with TRBD1 matching over 10 bases. The CDR3 contains 16 residues. Germline V lookup: CDR1 SGHAT, CDR2 FQNNGV. The J segment lost 4 bases and the V segment lost 0 bases, leaving 5 bases of the junction unmatched. CDR3 amino acids: CASSLELGTGAETQYF. In DNA, the CDR3 is TGTGCCAGCAGCTTAGAACTTGGGACAGGGGCAGAGACCCAGTACTTC. Complete variable domain (other parts from reference TRBV11-2 and TRBJ2-5): EAGVAQSPRYKIIEKRQSVAFWCNPISGHATLYWYQQILGQGPKLLIQFQNNGVVDDSQLPKDRFSAERLKGVDSTLKIQPAKLEDSAVYLCASSLELGTGAETQYFGPGTRLLVL.

This clonotype was seen ten or more times. In DNA form, the CDR3 reads TGTGCCAGCAGTTATTTTGCCTACGAGCAGTACTTC. Protein sequence: CASSYFAYEQYF. This sequence joins TRBV6-2 or TRBV6-3 and TRBJ2-7; no clear D. Looked up from germline, CDR1 is MNHEY and CDR2 is SVGEGT. The CDR3 contains 12 residues. Trimming shortened V by 3 bases and J by 2 bases, and 5 bases separated the two germline ends.

This clonotype was seen only a few times. The V and J genes are TRBV20-1 and TRBJ2-1; D may be TRBD1 (5 bases). The CDR3 extends over 12 amino acids. Germline CDR1 and CDR2: DFQATT and SNEGSKA (reference sequence). V was pared by 3 bases and J by 6 bases, with 9 bases between. CDR3 residues: CSARTDLNEQFF. The CDR3 DNA sequence: TGCAGTGCTAGGACAGACCTCAATGAGCAGTTCTTC.

V and J are TRBV7-2 and TRBJ1-4; 11 bases map to TRBD1. The J segment lost 11 bases and the V segment lost 1 base, leaving 9 bases of the junction unmatched. Germline V gene lookup returns CDR1 SGHTA and CDR2 FQGNSA. CDR3 length equals 16 residues. CDR3: CASSLGTGGALRKLFF. In DNA form, the CDR3 reads TGTGCCAGCAGCTTAGGGACAGGGGGCGCCTTAAGGAAACTGTTTTTT.

This clonotype has just a few counts. The rearrangement links TRBV4-1 to TRBJ1-1, with no clear D. This CDR3 has 13 amino acids. The germline V and J ends were trimmed by 2 bases and 11 bases, with 15 bases remaining between them. Germline CDR1 is MGHRA and CDR2 is YSYEKL. CDR3: CASSQFLISGAFF. The CDR3 DNA is TGCGCCAGCAGCCAATTTTTAATCTCTGGCGCTTTCTTT.

The J gene is TRBJ2-3, the V gene TRBV4-1; D might be TRBD1 (6 bases). Germline CDR1 and CDR2: MGHRA and YSYEKL. The V gene lost 1 base and the J gene lost 6 bases, with 14 bases spanning the gap. This CDR3 is built from 15 residues. The CDR3 coding sequence is TGCGCCAGCAGCCAAGTCAGGGGAAGCGGTGATACGCAGTATTTT. It translates to CASSQVRGSGDTQYF.

V gene TRBV28 combines with J gene TRBJ1-1, with D unresolved. The CDR3 contains 10 residues. The V end was cut by 6 bases, the J end by 4 bases, with 3 bases between. Germline V CDR1 and CDR2: MDHEN, SYDVKM. The CDR3, as DNA: TGTGCCAGCAGCAGCACTGAAGCTTTCTTT. Protein sequence: CASSSTEAFF.

This clonotype was seen at least ten times. This chain's CDR3 is CASSPGRTTYEQYF. Here the CDR3 DNA reads TGTGCCAGCAGCCCCGGACGGACTACCTACGAGCAGTACTTC. The rearrangement uses TRBV27 and TRBJ2-7; D perhaps matches TRBD2 (6 bases). The CDR3 is 14 amino acids. The ends were cut back, 6 bases at V and 2 bases at J, with 14 bases in the middle. Germline V gene sequence: CDR1 MNHEY, CDR2 SMNVEV (reference sequence).

This clonotype appeared a few times. V is TRBV12-3 or TRBV12-4 and J is TRBJ2-7; 7 nucleotides match TRBD2. The CDR3 sequence is 12 residues long. J gave up 3 bases and V 8 bases, and 4 bases lay outside the gene matches. The CDR3 DNA sequence: TGTGCCAGCTGGGGGGGAGACTACGAGCAGTACTTC. Protein: CASWGGDYEQYF.

This clonotype was recorded at least ten times. The chain carries TRBV4-1 and TRBJ2-7; 7 bases fit TRBD1. J was trimmed by 1 base and V by 1 base; bases with no gene match: 7. The CDR3 has 16 amino acids. Germline V gives CDR1 MGHRA, CDR2 YSYEKL. The CDR3 DNA reads TGCGCCAGCAGCCAAGTGGGGACAGACCTTTCCTACGAGCAGTACTTC. Translation: CASSQVGTDLSYEQYF.

This clonotype has a count of ten or more. The chain links TRBV3-2 to TRBJ2-2; whether TRBD2, the table's D call, matches the DNA was not checked. TRBV3-2 has pseudogene status. This CDR3 has 16 residues. Written as DNA, the CDR3 is TGTGCCAGCAGCCAAGGGACTAGCGACTACACCGGGGAGCTGTTTTTT. This codes for CASSQGTSDYTGELFF.

This clonotype was counted at least ten times. The gene calls are TRBV7-9 and TRBJ1-5; D not certain. From germline, CDR1 is SEHNR and CDR2 FQNEAQ (reference sequence). The CDR3 consists of 14 residues. V shed 6 bases and J shed 2 bases, with 11 bases lying between them. CDR3 nucleotides: TGTGCCAGCAGTCCACCAATGGGCAATCAGCCCCAGCATTTT. Protein product: CASSPPMGNQPQHF.

This clonotype has a handful of counts. This chain connects TRBV4-1 to TRBJ2-7, with 8 bases lining up with TRBD1. The CDR3 totals 14 residues. Germline trimming cut 1 base from V and 3 bases from J; bases unmatched to any gene: 2. Germline loops: CDR1 MGHRA, CDR2 YSYEKL. CDR3 in amino acids: CASSQAGQGYEQYF. The CDR3 nucleotides are TGCGCCAGCAGCCAAGCAGGACAGGGCTACGAGCAGTACTTC.

This clonotype has more than one count but fewer than ten. The chain carries TRBV12-3 or TRBV12-4 and TRBJ1-1, with TRBD1 matching 7 bases. The CDR3 is 14 amino acids. With 3 bases clipped from V and 3 bases from J, the junction kept 4 bases outside the gene matches. The CDR3 loop is CASSFWQGDTEAFF. The CDR3 DNA sequence: TGTGCCAGCAGTTTTTGGCAGGGGGACACTGAAGCTTTCTTT.

This chain links TRBV28 with TRBJ1-5; TRBD1 matches 8 bases. CDR3 length equals 14 residues. Germline V lookup: CDR1 MDHEN, CDR2 SYDVKM. The J segment lost 6 bases and the V segment lost 3 bases, leaving 4 bases of the junction unmatched. The CDR3 DNA reads as TGTGCCAGCAGTTTCGGACAGGGAGGTCAGCCCCAGCATTTT. It encodes CASSFGQGGQPQHF.

This chain joins TRBV5-1 and TRBJ2-2; 12 bases align to TRBD1. The CDR3 is made up of 18 amino acids. Germline CDR1 and CDR2: SGHRS and YFSETQ. The V gene end was trimmed by 4 bases and the J gene end by 4 bases; junction bases not matched to a gene: 11. The CDR3 nucleotides are TGCGCCAGCAGCGGAGGGACAGGGGGCTGGGGCACCACCGGGGAGCTGTTTTTT. Its translation: CASSGGTGGWGTTGELFF.

The chain has TRBV27 and TRBJ1-2; 8 bases map to TRBD1. The germline CDR1 and CDR2 sequences are MNHEY and SMNVEV (reference sequence). The V gene end was trimmed by 3 bases and the J gene end by 8 bases; junction bases not matched to a gene: 5. The CDR3 is made up of 13 amino acids. This CDR3 reads CASSLGTGQGYTF. In nucleotides, the CDR3 is TGTGCCAGCAGTTTGGGGACAGGTCAAGGCTACACCTTC.

This clonotype was observed at least ten times. The gene calls are TRBV7-6 and TRBJ1-1; maybe TRBD1 (6 bases). The CDR3 contains 12 residues. The germline V and J ends were trimmed by 5 bases and 7 bases, with 11 bases remaining between them. The V gene's germline CDR1 is SGHVS and CDR2 FNYEAQ. DNA for the CDR3: TGTGCCAGCAGCGTGACAGGCTTTGAAGCTTTCTTT. Its protein product is CASSVTGFEAFF.

This clonotype was seen only a few times. The chain uses TRBV6-1 and TRBJ1-1, with a weak D call TRBD1 (5 bases). The CDR3 has 12 residues. Germline loops: CDR1 MNHNS, CDR2 SASEGT. V lost 8 bases and J lost 10, with 17 bases in between. The CDR3 loop reads CASFGGRLGAFF. The CDR3, as DNA: TGTGCCAGCTTCGGGGGAAGATTGGGAGCTTTCTTT.

The V call is TRBV5-5, the J call TRBJ2-5; no definite D call. This CDR3 has 16 amino acids. Trimming took off 0 bases at V and 1 base at J, with 13 bases between the two ends. CDR1 SGHKS and CDR2 YYEKEE come from the germline V gene (reference sequence). CDR3 in amino acids: CASSLAAVLSQETQYF. The CDR3 nucleotides are TGTGCCAGCAGCTTGGCCGCAGTGTTATCCCAAGAGACCCAGTACTTC.

There are a few counts of this clonotype. This chain joins TRBV6-2 or TRBV6-3 and TRBJ1-1, with D possibly TRBD1 on 6 matching bases. The CDR3 is made up of 16 amino acids. V lost 0 bases, J lost 11 bases, and 22 bases lay in between. Germline V CDR1 and CDR2: MNHEY, SVGEGT. CDR3 loop: CASSYSTVLGGVQAFF. As DNA, the CDR3 is TGTGCCAGCAGTTACTCGACGGTATTAGGGGGAGTACAGGCTTTCTTT.

The CDR3 nucleotides are TGTGCCAGCCTCCCACAGGGTAACAATCAGCCCCAGCATTTT. Residues: CASLPQGNNQPQHF. This chain connects TRBV12-3 or TRBV12-4 to TRBJ1-5; D perhaps matches TRBD1 (6 bases). V was clipped by 8 bases and J by 3 bases, with 14 bases between them. This CDR3 has 14 amino acids.

The V gene is TRBV5-1, the J gene TRBJ2-7; 10 nucleotides align to TRBD1. CDR1 SGHRS and CDR2 YFSETQ come from the germline V gene. V trimming: 4 bases; J trimming: 2 bases; junction bases outside the gene matches: 6. The CDR3 covers 15 residues. CDR3 bases: TGCGCCAGCAGCCTATGGGACAGGGGAACCTACGAGCAGTACTTC. Residues: CASSLWDRGTYEQYF.

J is TRBJ1-6 and V is TRBV7-9, with 8 bases lining up with TRBD1. CDR3 length: 14 residues. Trimming cost V 6 bases and J 7 bases; bases outside gene matches: 5. The germline V gene encodes CDR1 SEHNR and CDR2 FQNEAQ (reference sequence). Written as DNA, the CDR3 is TGTGCCAGCAGGGATTGGACAGGGAATTCACCCCTCCACTTT. Translating it yields CASRDWTGNSPLHF.

The chain uses TRBV7-6 and TRBJ2-2; 9 nucleotides match TRBD2. The CDR3 length is 16 residues. CDR1 SGHVS and CDR2 FNYEAQ come from the germline V gene. Trimming cost V 4 bases and J 3 bases; bases outside gene matches: 6. CDR3: CASSSRVAGDTGELFF. CDR3 DNA sequence: TGTGCCAGCAGCTCTCGGGTAGCGGGGGACACCGGGGAGCTGTTTTTT.

This clonotype was seen a few times. The chain uses TRBV15 and TRBJ2-2; 8 bases match TRBD1. The CDR3 sequence is 17 residues long. V dropped 5 bases and J dropped 5; count of bases not matched to a gene: 13. CDR1 is LNHNV, CDR2 YYDKDF, per germline (reference sequence). In DNA form, the CDR3 reads TGTGCCACCAGCGGTTGGGACAGGCAATTCCCTACCGGGGAGCTGTTTTTT. Translation: CATSGWDRQFPTGELFF.